A selection of T cell receptor beta chains follows, all from one sample in a study of T cells in Graves' hyperthyroidism and ophthalmopathy. TCRdb reanalysed the multiplex PCR reads using MiXCR and keeps one entry per CDR3 protein. The sample includes around 480,000 distinct CDR3 sequences, around 14% of them seen just once. Material for sequencing was blood. Receptors originate from a woman aged 18 to 35 with Graves' hyperthyroidism. Each CDR3 is given with its conserved first and last residue. The D gene is left open where the match is weak. Only some rows state a clone size, as once, few, many or a class for expanded clones.

V gene	J gene	D gene	clone size	CDR3 DNA	CDR3 protein
TRBV12-3/TRBV12-4	TRBJ2-7	.	many	TGTGCCAGCAGTGCCGTATACGAGCAGTACTTC	CASSAVYEQYF
TRBV6-1	TRBJ1-6	TRBD1	.	TGTGCCACGAGGGACAGTAATTCACCCCTCCACTTT	CATRDSNSPLHF
TRBV29-1	TRBJ2-7	TRBD2	many	TGCAGCGTGATTTGGCGGGAGAGCTACGAGCAGTACTTC	CSVIWRESYEQYF
TRBV25-1	TRBJ2-5	.	few	TGTGCCAGCGGACCCCCGGGTGGTTTTGAGACCCAGTACTTC	CASGPPGGFETQYF
TRBV25-1	TRBJ1-3	.	many	TGTGCCAGCAGTGAATTGTACAGGACGGGGGGAAACACCATATATTTT	CASSELYRTGGNTIYF
TRBV13	TRBJ2-1	TRBD2	many	TGTGCCAGCAGCCTAGCCATAGCGGGCCTCCAGTCCCGTGAGCAGTTCTTC	CASSLAIAGLQSREQFF
TRBV12-5	TRBJ2-3	TRBD2	many	TGTGCTAGTGGTTGGACTAGCGGGTACACAGATACGCAGTATTTT	CASGWTSGYTDTQYF
TRBV5-6	TRBJ2-7	.	once	TGTGCCAGCAGCTTGGCCGCTGGGGGGGGGACACCCCGCTACGAGCAGTACTTC	CASSLAAGGGTPRYEQYF
TRBV4-2	TRBJ1-2	TRBD1	many	TGTGCCAGCAGCCGGTTCGCGGGACAGTCGCTTTATGGCTACACCTTC	CASSRFAGQSLYGYTF
TRBV29-1	TRBJ1-5	.	.	TGCAGCGTGACGACGGGAGACAATCAGCCCCAGCATTTT	CSVTTGDNQPQHF
TRBV5-1	TRBJ2-1	TRBD2	.	TGCGCCAGCAGCTCCCGGACTAGCGGGAGGGCTGACAATGAGCAGTTCTTC	CASSSRTSGRADNEQFF
TRBV19	TRBJ2-1	TRBD2	.	TGTGCCAGTAAGAGTAGCGGGAGGGCTGAGCAGTTCTTC	CASKSSGRAEQFF
TRBV6-9	TRBJ1-5	.	.	TGTGCCAGCAGCTATTGGGGGAGCAATCAGCCCCAGCATTTT	CASSYWGSNQPQHF
TRBV12-3/TRBV12-4	TRBJ1-5	.	many	TGTGCCAGCAGTTTAGCTACAGGGCCGAATCAGCCCCAGCATTTT	CASSLATGPNQPQHF
TRBV3-1	TRBJ1-5	.	many	TGTGCCAGCAGCCCGGGTGAGCAGCCCCAGCATTTT	CASSPGEQPQHF
TRBV5-1	TRBJ2-5	.	many	TGCGCCAGCAGCCCCCAGAGTAGCACCATGGGAGAGACCCAGTACTTC	CASSPQSSTMGETQYF
TRBV19	TRBJ1-1	.	many	TGTGCCAGTAGTCACAGGTCTGGGGACACTGAAGCTTTCTTT	CASSHRSGDTEAFF
TRBV4-3	TRBJ2-1	.	.	TGCGCCAGCAGCCAATCAGAATCCAGGGACAATGAGCAGTTCTTC	CASSQSESRDNEQFF
TRBV14	TRBJ1-2	.	many	TGTGCCAGCAGCCAAGCAACGGGTGTTAACTATGGCTACACCTTC	CASSQATGVNYGYTF
TRBV20-1	TRBJ1-4	.	many	TGCAGTGCTGCAGAAGCAACTAATGAAAAACTGTTTTTT	CSAAEATNEKLFF
TRBV2	TRBJ1-1	.	many	TGTGCCAGCAGTGGCCCAGGGAACACTGAAGCTTTCTTT	CASSGPGNTEAFF
TRBV11-2	TRBJ1-5	.	many	TGTGCCAGCAGCTTACTTGGCAGGGCTGATAGCAATCAGCCCCAGCATTTT	CASSLLGRADSNQPQHF
TRBV2	TRBJ1-4	TRBD1	few	TGTGCCAGCACAGGGACAGGGGGCGTGGAAAAACTGTTTTTT	CASTGTGGVEKLFF
TRBV18	TRBJ2-7	.	many	TGTGCCAGCTCGGGTGTCTACGAGCAGTACTTC	CASSGVYEQYF
TRBV5-1	TRBJ2-5	TRBD1	.	TGCGCCAGCAGCTTATGGACAGGGCAGACCCAGTACTTC	CASSLWTGQTQYF
TRBV9	TRBJ1-4	TRBD1	few	TGTGCCAGCAGCTCCGGACAGGGGCGGACTAATGAAAAACTGTTTTTT	CASSSGQGRTNEKLFF
TRBV27	TRBJ2-1	.	many	TGTGCCAGCAGTTTAGGGGCTAGCCGCAATGAGCAGTTCTTC	CASSLGASRNEQFF
TRBV19	TRBJ2-5	.	many	TGTGCCAGTAGTATGAAGGCGGAAGAGACCCAGTACTTC	CASSMKAEETQYF
TRBV25-1	TRBJ2-1	.	.	TGTGCCAGCAGTGAATGGGTGAATGAGCAGTTCTTC	CASSEWVNEQFF
TRBV11-2	TRBJ1-1	.	many	TGTGCCAGCAGTACAGGTCTCGGGACTGAAGCTTTCTTT	CASSTGLGTEAFF
TRBV28	TRBJ2-7	.	many	TGTGCCAGCAGTTTTGTAGCGGTCTCCTACGAGCAGTACTTC	CASSFVAVSYEQYF
TRBV11-2	TRBJ2-1	TRBD2	.	TGTGCCAGCAGCCCCGGGACTAGCGGGAGCGGTGAGCAGTTCTTC	CASSPGTSGSGEQFF
TRBV6-1	TRBJ1-1	.	many	TGTGCCAGCAGTGAGACGGGATCCTTGGGAGCTTTCTTT	CASSETGSLGAFF
TRBV6-1	TRBJ1-2	TRBD1	few	TGTGCCAGCAGTGACGGACAGGGGACCAATTTTGGCTACACCTTC	CASSDGQGTNFGYTF
TRBV4-2	TRBJ2-2	TRBD1	many	TGTGCCAGCAGCCAGGGACAGGGTTCGACCGGGGAGCTGTTTTTT	CASSQGQGSTGELFF
TRBV5-1	TRBJ1-1	TRBD1	few	TGCGCCAGCAGCCGGACAGGGCTACTGAACACTGAAGCTTTCTTT	CASSRTGLLNTEAFF
TRBV15	TRBJ1-2	.	many	TGTGCCACCAGCAGAGACCCACAAAGAACCTACACCTTC	CATSRDPQRTYTF
TRBV2	TRBJ2-6	.	medium-sized	TGTGCCAGCAGTTCACAGGGATTACGTAGCTCTGGGGCCAACGTCCTGACTTTC	CASSSQGLRSSGANVLTF
TRBV3-1	TRBJ2-3	.	many	TGTGCCAGCAGCCAAGACCCGTGGGATACGCAGTATTTT	CASSQDPWDTQYF
TRBV9	TRBJ2-1	.	many	TGTGCCAGCAGCGTATGGACTGGTGACAATGAGCAGTTCTTC	CASSVWTGDNEQFF
TRBV7-9	TRBJ2-2	TRBD2	many	TGTGCCAGCAGCCCCCGTCCGGGACTAGCGGGATTCGCGAACACCGGGGAGCTGTTTTTT	CASSPRPGLAGFANTGELFF
TRBV7-2	TRBJ1-3	.	few	TGTGCCAGCAGCTTAGAAGGGACCTCTGGGGGAAACACCATATATTTT	CASSLEGTSGGNTIYF
TRBV5-1	TRBJ1-4	.	many	TGCGCCAGCAGCTGGGACCAATCTGAAAAACTGTTTTTT	CASSWDQSEKLFF
TRBV6-1	TRBJ1-2	.	.	TGTGCCAGCATCCGGGGATATGGCTACACCTTC	CASIRGYGYTF
TRBV9	TRBJ2-1	TRBD2	.	TGTGCCAGCAGCGTTAGGTCTGGGGCACCAAAAAGGACTAGCGACTACAATGAGCAGTTCTTC	CASSVRSGAPKRTSDYNEQFF
TRBV12-3/TRBV12-4	TRBJ1-1	.	many	TGTGCCAGCAGTCCGAAGGGCATCATGAACACTGAAGCTTTCTTT	CASSPKGIMNTEAFF